This T cell receptor (beta chain) comes out of a study of human T cells and chemical hapten exposure. Indicated time point: pre-sensitization, week 0. Treatment of the sample: therapeutic diphenylcyclopropenone sensitization with weekly scalp DPC. The table lists this clonotype with many counts. TCRdb redid the calling of the RACE reads with MiXCR, one entry per CDR3 protein. The sample lists around 300,000 distinct CDR3 sequences, around 5.5% occurring once. The sequence was collected from a woman under 30 with alopecia areata. Some clones in this sample may be carry-over from other donors' samples. Sequences were derived from whole blood, sampled in connection with sensitization to the hapten diphenylcyclopropenone (DPC).

CDR3 residues: CASSLGSAASPNYGYTF. The CDR3 DNA reads TGTGCCAGCAGCTTGGGTTCGGCAGCCTCCCCCAACTATGGCTACACCTTC. The V and J genes are TRBV5-6 and TRBJ1-2; no reliable D call. Germline assignment: CDR1 SGHDT and CDR2 YYEEEE. The V end was cut by 0 bases, the J end by 2 bases, with 17 bases between. The CDR3 consists of 17 residues.